The T cell receptor beta chain described here comes from a study of a mutant IDH1 vaccine in newly diagnosed glioma. Study summary: In weeks 1, 3, 5, 7, 11, 15, 19 and 23, patients were immunized, eight times in all. Among treated patients, around 60% were male and around 40% female, and mean age was about 39 years. The study's findings and limits: Immune responses induced by vaccination arose in just under 95% of the patients. Top peripheral T cell clonotype shifts appeared unrelated to pseudoprogression.

The trim removed 4 bases at V and 6 bases at J, leaving 19 bases unmatched. The CDR3 runs to 18 residues. The germline V gene has CDR1 SGHRS and CDR2 YFSETQ. This clone has just a few counts. The antigen is unknown. The data were produced by immunoSEQ multiplex PCR, yet TCRdb's version contains in-frame clones alone and is incomplete. Seen here are around 20,000 clones, under 90% observed once, and the top ten hold around 5.7%. Time point meaning: week 11, during vaccination. Every vaccination contained 300 ug of the mutant IDH1 20-mer peptide and was paired with topical imiquimod. The specimen was PBMCs, collected from a glioma patient whose treatment included an IDH1 peptide vaccine. The chain joins TRBV5-1 to TRBJ1-1, with 9 positions matching TRBD1. The sequence was obtained from a woman aged 40 to 50 with glioma. This CDR3 is CASSPGGQGKILGAEAFF. CDR3 DNA: TGCGCCAGCAGCCCAGGGGGACAGGGTAAGATTTTAGGCGCTGAAGCTTTCTTT.